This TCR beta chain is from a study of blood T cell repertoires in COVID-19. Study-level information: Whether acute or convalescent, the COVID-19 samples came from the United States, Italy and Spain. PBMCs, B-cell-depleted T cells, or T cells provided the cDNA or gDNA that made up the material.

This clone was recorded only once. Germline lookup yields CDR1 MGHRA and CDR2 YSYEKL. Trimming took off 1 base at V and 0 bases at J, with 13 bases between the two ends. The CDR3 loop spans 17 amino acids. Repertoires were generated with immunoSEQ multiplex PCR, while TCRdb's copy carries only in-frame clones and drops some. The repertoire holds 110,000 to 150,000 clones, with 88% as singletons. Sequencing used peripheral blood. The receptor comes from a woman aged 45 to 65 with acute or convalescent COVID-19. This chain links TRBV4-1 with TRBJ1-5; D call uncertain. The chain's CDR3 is CASSQVWRRLSNQPQHF. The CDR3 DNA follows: TGCGCCAGCAGCCAAGTTTGGCGGAGGCTTAGCAATCAGCCCCAGCATTTT.